The clone carrying this T cell receptor beta chain appeared a single time. Antigen unknown. These data are taken from a study of shared clonotypes between healthy human individuals. Study findings and constraints: Naive subsets typically showed greater estimated richness than memory subsets. Blood was the sole source, and tissue repertoires probably differ.

There are 16 residues in the CDR3. Germline V gene sequence: CDR1 MNHEY, CDR2 SMNVEV (reference sequence). Trimming left V 2 bases short and J 0 bases short, with 11 bases between. Using immunoSEQ multiplex PCR, the repertoire was profiled, and TCRdb retains in-frame clones only, with some absent. The sample has roughly 700,000 clones, about nine tenths seen once. The chain joins TRBV27 to TRBJ2-1; D not resolved. The clonotype comes from a young man in good health. Some clones in this sample may be carry-over from other donors' samples. The specimen sequenced was memory CD8+ T cells from PBMCs. Subset here: CD45RO+ cells pooled with CCR7-negative TemRA cells. The CDR3 nucleotides are TGTGCCAGCAGTTTAGAGACTCCCAGCTCCTACAATGAGCAGTTCTTC. Translated, it gives CASSLETPSSYNEQFF.